This TCR beta chain was profiled in a study of cytomegalovirus exposure and HLA in healthy donors. About the research overall: Most donors, around 81% of approximately 400 genotyped, fell in the Caucasian-associated ancestry cluster.

Trimming shortened V by 0 bases and J by 5 bases, and 9 bases separated the two germline ends. The CDR3 is 14 amino acids. CDR1 is SGDLS and CDR2 is YYNGEE in the germline V gene. Primers for the PCR totalled 60 Vbeta and 13 Jbeta. Only in-frame clones appear in the TCRdb table, and some are missing; sequencing was by immunoSEQ multiplex PCR. Altogether under 150,000 clones are present, about 84% being singletons, with the ten largest covering approximately 1.2%. A note on this clone: Its antigen is not identified.

Overall study results and limits: Sequencing likely generated an artifact that appeared as a cluster of highly shared sequence variants. The productive fraction for most TCR beta V segments was about 87% or about 30% in an earlier analysis. A missense DCLRE1C variant was associated with V- and J-gene trimming of TCR beta chains in a later analysis, and an independent cohort replicated the association.

The TCR originated in a boy between 10 and 17 years old in good health and CMV-seronegative. The chain is built from TRBV9 and TRBJ1-5; the D is unclear. The sequencing sample was made of PBMCs. CDR3 region: CASSVEGSHQPQHF. As DNA, the CDR3 is TGTGCCAGCAGCGTAGAAGGGAGCCATCAGCCCCAGCATTTT.